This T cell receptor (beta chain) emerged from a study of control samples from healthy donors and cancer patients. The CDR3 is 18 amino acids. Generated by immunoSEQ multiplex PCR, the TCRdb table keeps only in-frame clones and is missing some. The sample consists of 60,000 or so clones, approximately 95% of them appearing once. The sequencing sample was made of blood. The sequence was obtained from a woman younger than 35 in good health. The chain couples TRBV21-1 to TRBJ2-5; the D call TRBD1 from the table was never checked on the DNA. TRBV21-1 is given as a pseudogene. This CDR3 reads CASSKDVLPGRSKETQYF. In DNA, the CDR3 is TGTGCCAGCAGCAAAGATGTGTTGCCAGGGCGATCAAAAGAGACCCAGTACTTC.